The T cell receptor (beta chain) under discussion was sequenced for a study of type 1 regulatory T cells. Study-level information: An in vitro protocol generated T-allo10, a Tr1-enriched, alloantigen-specific CD4 T cell product.

TCRdb used MiXCR to reprocess the reads, holding one entry per CDR3 protein. Found here are tens of thousands of distinct CDR3 sequences, 72% of them singletons; the top ten hold over 12%. T-allo10 cells from the graft donor were described as anergic, host-alloantigen-specific, and alloantigen-specific suppressors. Of note for this clonotype: Antigen specificity is unknown.

The sequenced sample consisted of cultured T cells, either the whole culture or a sorted T cell fraction (not recorded which). Subset here: Tr1-enriched cell product generated in vitro against host alloantigens. This receptor was taken from a human donor in good health.

CDR3 region: CASSRFRDTQYF. The CDR3 DNA is TGTGCCAGCAGCCGCTTCCGGGATACGCAGTATTTT. The chain links TRBV7-2 to TRBJ2-3, with no clear D. Looked up from germline, CDR1 is SGHTA and CDR2 is FQGNSA. This CDR3 is 12 amino acids long. The V gene lost 5 bases and the J gene lost 6 bases, with 9 bases spanning the gap.